The present T cell receptor (beta chain) was sequenced within a study of CD8+CD57+ T cells in acquired aplastic anemia. Study background: The DNA of sorted CD4+ and CD8+ cells averaged around 3 ug.

V lost 6 bases, J lost 4 bases, and 13 bases lay in between. CDR3 size: 14 residues. Looked up from germline, CDR1 is SGHTA and CDR2 is FQGTGA. Study observations and caveats: The same twenty-nine CD8+ CDR3 sequences occurred in patients and in controls.

The template for TCR beta VDJ and CDR3 sequence profiling was genomic DNA. TCRdb ran MiXCR on the reads and lists one entry per CDR3 protein. The table lists over 150,000 distinct CDR3 sequences, over 55% of them singletons. With respect to this clonotype: What it binds is unknown.

Individuals selected for sequencing had exhibited CD8+CD57+ cell expansion on flow cytometry. Acquired aplastic anemia of severe grade affected all patients. Sequenced material: sorted CD4+, CD8+, or CD8+CD57+ T cells (not recorded which) from PBMCs. The chain couples TRBV7-3 to TRBJ2-1, with a possible D match to TRBD2 (6 bases). The source of this sequence is a human donor with aplastic anemia. CDR3 DNA: TGTGCCAGCAGGCTCTCGGGGGTATACAATGAGCAGTTCTTC. It is translated as CASRLSGVYNEQFF.